Presented here are 30 T cell receptor beta chains from one specimen sequenced in a study of T cell repertoires in cytomegalovirus infection. These receptors have no known antigen. TCRdb re-analysed the reads in MiXCR, keeping a single row per CDR3 protein. The sample has nearly 700,000 distinct CDR3 sequences, around 30% seen once; the top ten hold 18%. Sample: cultured PBMCs, taken from culture after CMV antigen stimulation. The receptor source for this set is a human donor in good health (CMV status not recorded). Some clones in this sample may be carry-over from other donors' samples.

The rearrangement uses TRBV2 and TRBJ1-5; D is ambiguous. The CDR3 contains 14 residues. V lost 6 bases to trimming and J lost 0 bases, with 9 bases between them. Germline V gene data show CDR1 as SNHLY and CDR2 as FYNNEI. CDR3 nucleotides: TGTGCCAGCAGCGAAATTGATAGCAATCAGCCCCAGCATTTT. This translates into CASSEIDSNQPQHF.

V gene TRBV7-2 combines with J gene TRBJ2-5; a weak D match, TRBD1 (6 bases). CDR1 and CDR2 (germline): SGHTA, FQGNSA. Trimming pared 6 bases from V and 5 bases from J, leaving 19 bases between. CDR3 size: 15 residues. The CDR3 region is CASSYNLGAGETQYF. CDR3 nucleotide sequence: TGTGCCAGCAGTTATAATCTGGGGGCTGGGGAGACCCAGTACTTC.

In this sample, this clonotype turned up a few times. This chain links TRBV18 with TRBJ2-7; D unclear. The CDR3 has 12 residues. Trimming shortened V by 0 bases and J by 5 bases, and 5 bases separated the two germline ends. Germline V gene sequence: CDR1 KGHSH, CDR2 LQKENI. The CDR3 sequence: CASSPPFDEQYF. The CDR3, as DNA: TGTGCCAGCTCACCACCGTTCGACGAGCAGTACTTC.

This clonotype was observed a handful of times. The rearrangement links TRBV6-5 to TRBJ1-4, with a weak D call TRBD1 (5 bases). The length of the CDR3 is 16 residues. With 5 bases removed from V and 11 bases from J, the gap between germline ends came to 24 bases. CDR1 and CDR2 from the germline V gene are MNHEY and SVGAGI. The CDR3 here is CASSMLGGGGEDKLFF. CDR3 DNA: TGTGCCAGCAGTATGCTGGGCGGCGGGGGGGAAGATAAACTGTTTTTT.

This clonotype occurred a few times. The chain uses TRBV27 and TRBJ2-1; D remains ambiguous. Trimming removed 2 bases at V and 7 bases at J, with 9 bases between. The CDR3 extends over 13 amino acids. CDR1 MNHEY and CDR2 SMNVEV come from the germline V gene (reference sequence). The DNA for the CDR3 is TGTGCCAGCAGTTTAGCGCGGTGGAATGAGCAGTTCTTC. Its protein product is CASSLARWNEQFF.

As DNA, the CDR3 is TGTGCCATCAGTGCGGCGGTCGCCTACGAGCAGTACTTC. Translating gives CAISAAVAYEQYF. The chain uses TRBV10-3 and TRBJ2-7; D gene ambiguous. Deletions cut 4 bases from V and 2 bases from J, with 9 bases between. The germline V gene has CDR1 ENHRY and CDR2 SYGVKD. CDR3 length: 13 amino acids.

The chain joins TRBV12-3 or TRBV12-4 to TRBJ2-7, with 8 nucleotides matching TRBD2. V dropped 10 bases and J dropped 7; count of bases not matched to a gene: 12. The CDR3 extends over 13 amino acids. The CDR3 here is CATKGFPGGEQYF. CDR3 nucleotide sequence: TGTGCCACCAAAGGCTTCCCGGGAGGGGAGCAGTACTTC.

The genes are TRBV2 and TRBJ1-2; tentatively, D is TRBD1 (6 bases). Looked up from germline, CDR1 is SNHLY and CDR2 is FYNNEI. Trimming took 7 bases from V and 8 from J, leaving 17 bases between them. This CDR3 region has 13 residues. The CDR3 nucleotides are TGTGCCAGCATATCCGGGGGCGTGAGGGGCTACACCTTC. Translation: CASISGGVRGYTF.

The rearrangement links TRBV15 to TRBJ2-7; D is ambiguous. The CDR3 covers 15 residues. V shed 0 bases and J shed 3 bases, with 12 bases lying between them. CDR1 LNHNV and CDR2 YYDKDF come from the germline V gene (reference sequence). CDR3 protein: CATSRDHTPHYEQYF. In DNA form, the CDR3 reads TGTGCCACCAGCAGAGATCACACTCCCCACTACGAGCAGTACTTC.

CDR3 bases: TGTGCCAGTAGTCCTTTGGACCAGAGCACAGATACGCAGTATTTT. As protein: CASSPLDQSTDTQYF. The chain combines TRBV19 with TRBJ2-3; D ambiguous. V was pared by 5 bases and J by 0 bases, with 12 bases between. The CDR3 is 15 amino acids. The germline gives CDR1 LNHDA, CDR2 SQIVND (reference sequence).

In regard to this clonotype: Germline is not matched at one junction end, which may reflect a read error. For the CDR3, the DNA is TGTTCCAGCACCCAGAGCGGGGGCTTTACCTACGAGCAGTACTTC. This codes for CSSTQSGGFTYEQYF. The chain couples TRBV28 to TRBJ2-7, with 8 bases fitting TRBD2. CDR1 is MDHEN and CDR2 is SYDVKM in the germline V gene. The CDR3 spans 15 residues.

The V and J genes are TRBV5-4 and TRBJ1-4; a weak D match, TRBD1 (6 bases). Germline-derived CDR1 and CDR2 are SGHNT and YYREEE (reference sequence). V was clipped by 5 bases and J by 4 bases, with 12 bases between them. The CDR3 extends over 14 amino acids. The CDR3 spells CASRPDRFNEKLFF. As DNA, the CDR3 is TGTGCCAGCAGACCGGACAGATTTAATGAAAAACTGTTTTTT.

The chain couples TRBV6-5 to TRBJ1-1, with 7 nucleotides matching TRBD1. Germline V gene lookup returns CDR1 MNHEY and CDR2 SVGAGI. This CDR3 region has 13 residues. The ends lost 7 bases at V and 4 bases at J; junction bases unmatched: 6. CDR3: CASKRGQITEAFF. The CDR3 nucleotides read TGTGCCAGCAAGAGGGGGCAAATCACTGAAGCTTTCTTT.

This clonotype was counted a few times. The J gene is TRBJ2-5, the V gene TRBV7-2; TRBD2 might be the D (6 bases). This CDR3 spans 14 amino acids. V lost 3 bases, J lost 5 bases, and 13 bases lay in between. The V gene's germline CDR1 is SGHTA and CDR2 FQGNSA. CDR3 in amino acids: CASSFSWRGETQYF. The CDR3 nucleotides are TGTGCCAGCAGCTTTTCATGGCGGGGCGAGACCCAGTACTTC.

The chain recombines TRBV4-1 with TRBJ2-5; D is unclear. The CDR3 length is 14 residues. Per the germline V gene, CDR1 is MGHRA and CDR2 is YSYEKL. Trimming shortened V by 1 base and J by 1 base, and 7 bases separated the two germline ends. CDR3 amino acids: CASSQGWGQETQYF. CDR3 sequence (DNA): TGCGCCAGCAGCCAAGGCTGGGGCCAAGAGACCCAGTACTTC.

Many counts were recorded for this clonotype. The chain carries TRBV7-2 and TRBJ2-7; D ambiguous. The CDR3 loop spans 14 amino acids. V was shortened by 5 bases and J by 6 bases, with 17 bases between the two germline ends. The V gene's germline CDR1 is SGHTA and CDR2 FQGNSA. CDR3 sequence reads: CASSPAVYDSEQYF. In nucleotides, the CDR3 is TGTGCCAGCAGCCCCGCCGTATACGATTCCGAGCAGTACTTC.

The sample holds many counts of this clonotype. The J gene is TRBJ2-7, the V gene TRBV7-2, with TRBD2 matching over 9 bases. This CDR3 is 15 amino acids long. J was trimmed by 2 bases and V by 6 bases; bases with no gene match: 8. Germline V gives CDR1 SGHTA, CDR2 FQGNSA. The CDR3 DNA follows: TGTGCCAGCAGTTCTACGGCGGGAGGGCCCTACGAGCAGTACTTC. It encodes CASSSTAGGPYEQYF.

This clonotype was counted between two and nine times. The chain couples TRBV5-1 to TRBJ2-3, with D perhaps matching TRBD1 or TRBD2 (6 bases each). This CDR3 is 15 amino acids long. CDR1 SGHRS and CDR2 YFSETQ come from the germline V gene. Deletions cut 4 bases from V and 0 bases from J, with 12 bases between. CDR3 in amino acids: CASSGGTPSTDTQYF. CDR3 sequence (DNA): TGCGCCAGCAGCGGCGGGACACCTAGCACAGATACGCAGTATTTT. Full variable domain (remainder filled in from reference TRBV5-1 and TRBJ2-3): KAGVTQTPRYLIKTRGQQVTLSCSPISGHRSVSWYQQTPGQGLQFLFEYFSETQRNKGNFPGRFSGRQFSNSRSEMNVSTLELGDSALYLCASSGGTPSTDTQYFGPGTRLTVL.

The chain uses TRBV7-2 and TRBJ2-5; TRBD1 agrees at 9 bases. Germline-derived CDR1 and CDR2 are SGHTA and FQGNSA. CDR3 length: 13 amino acids. V dropped 8 bases and J dropped 1; count of bases not matched to a gene: 2. CDR3 protein: CASYRGPQETQYF. CDR3 sequence (DNA): TGTGCCAGCTACAGGGGGCCCCAAGAGACCCAGTACTTC.

This clonotype was seen once. V gene TRBV6-6 combines with J gene TRBJ2-7; TRBD1 is a possible D gene (6 bases). From germline, CDR1 is MNHNY and CDR2 SVGAGI (reference sequence). Trimming cost V 2 bases and J 6 bases, with 17 bases left between them. The CDR3 loop spans 15 amino acids. The CDR3 DNA reads TGTGCCAGCAGTTACATGGGCAGGGGTGGAGGCGAGCAGTACTTC. Residues: CASSYMGRGGGEQYF.

There are many counts of this clonotype. This chain joins TRBV7-6 and TRBJ1-1, with a tentative D call TRBD1 (6 bases). The length of the CDR3 is 15 residues. Germline values: CDR1 SGHVS, CDR2 FNYEAQ. The V end was cut by 4 bases, the J end by 1 base, with 13 bases between. The CDR3 DNA is TGTGCCAGCAGCTATACCCGGGACACGAACACTGAAGCTTTCTTT. Translation: CASSYTRDTNTEAFF.

This clonotype has at least ten counts. The genes are TRBV6-5 and TRBJ2-7; D is unclear. Germline CDR1 reads MNHEY; CDR2 reads SVGAGI. The CDR3 is 12 amino acids. Trimming cost V 2 bases and J 1 base, with 3 bases left between them. CDR3 protein: CASSYRSYEQYF. The CDR3, as DNA: TGTGCCAGCAGTTACCGATCCTACGAGCAGTACTTC.

This clonotype was detected only a few times. The chain carries TRBV7-6 and TRBJ2-3; TRBD2 matches at 10 bases. V was clipped by 6 bases and J by 2 bases; unmatched bases: 5. Germline CDR1 is SGHVS and CDR2 is FNYEAQ. This CDR3 comprises 15 residues. The CDR3 here is CASSQLAGFTDTQYF. DNA of the CDR3: TGTGCCAGCAGTCAACTAGCGGGGTTCACAGATACGCAGTATTTT.

This clonotype was recorded many times. The chain recombines TRBV7-2 with TRBJ2-7; 16 nucleotides match TRBD2. J was trimmed by 4 bases and V by 5 bases; bases with no gene match: 8. This CDR3 is built from 17 residues. Germline V gene sequence: CDR1 SGHTA, CDR2 FQGNSA. This chain's CDR3 is CASSTPGTSGGAYEQYF. The DNA of the CDR3 is TGTGCCAGCAGCACTCCCGGGACTAGCGGGGGGGCTTACGAGCAGTACTTC.

This clonotype has more than one count but fewer than ten. The chain employs TRBV7-2 and TRBJ2-7, with D perhaps TRBD2 (5 bases). V was clipped by 2 bases and J by 6 bases, with 14 bases between them. The CDR3 runs to 14 residues. The germline V gene has CDR1 SGHTA and CDR2 FQGNSA. This CDR3 reads CASSLFSKDFEQYF. CDR3 nucleotide sequence: TGTGCCAGCAGCTTATTTTCGAAGGACTTCGAGCAGTACTTC.

This sequence joins TRBV9 and TRBJ2-1; D is unclear. Trimming stripped 1 base from V and 4 bases from J, with 6 bases between. The CDR3 length is 13 residues. CDR1 and CDR2 from the germline V gene are SGDLS and YYNGEE. CDR3 loop: CASSVQIYNEQFF. In nucleotides, the CDR3 is TGTGCCAGCAGCGTACAAATTTACAATGAGCAGTTCTTC.

This rearrangement joins TRBV28 to TRBJ2-1; 10 positions agree with TRBD2. The J segment lost 0 bases and the V segment lost 7 bases, leaving 9 bases of the junction unmatched. The CDR3 consists of 17 residues. Germline CDR1 reads MDHEN; CDR2 reads SYDVKM. The CDR3 DNA is TGTGCCAGCATATTAGCGGGGGGTCTAAGCTCCTACAATGAGCAGTTCTTC. Protein sequence: CASILAGGLSSYNEQFF.

Note on this clonotype: At one end the junction does not follow the germline gene, possibly because of a read error. The chain carries TRBV28 and TRBJ2-7, with D tentatively TRBD1 (5 bases). In germline, CDR1 is MDHEN, CDR2 SYDVKM. The length of the CDR3 is 15 residues. In DNA, the CDR3 is TGTGCCAGCAGTTTCGGGCAGCAGGGCTCCGACGAGCAGTACTTC. Its protein is CASSFGQQGSDEQYF. The complete variable domain, with remaining parts taken from reference TRBV28 and TRBJ2-7, reads DVKVTQSSRYLVKRTGEKVFLECVQDMDHENMFWYRQDPGLGLRLIYFSYDVKMKEKGDIPEGYSVSREKKERFSLILESASTNQTSMYLCASSFGQQGSDEQYFGPGTRLTVT.

The chain uses TRBV6-5 and TRBJ1-2, with no clear D. V gave up 7 bases and J gave up 6 bases, with 15 bases separating them. This CDR3 has 13 residues. Germline V gene lookup returns CDR1 MNHEY and CDR2 SVGAGI. CDR3 sequence reads: CASTLGSGDGYTF. CDR3 nucleotide sequence: TGTGCCAGCACCCTGGGCTCTGGGGATGGCTACACCTTC.

The chain carries TRBV7-2 and TRBJ2-1; D could derive from TRBD1 or TRBD2 (5 bases each). Germline CDR1 is SGHTA and CDR2 is FQGNSA. The CDR3 has 14 amino acids. V shed 0 bases and J shed 10 bases, with 13 bases lying between them. The CDR3 region has the DNA TGTGCCAGCAGCTTAGCGGGAGTTTGGGGCGAGCAGTTCTTC. Residues: CASSLAGVWGEQFF.